A selection of T cell receptor beta chains follows, all from one sample in a study of PD-1 blockade in mismatch repair-deficient tumors. TCRdb's copy holds only in-frame clones and misses some; the assay was immunoSEQ multiplex PCR. The table lists some 120,000 clones, more than 70% of them singletons. Here the sequenced sample was peripheral blood, taken approximately 69 weeks after starting pembrolizumab. The source of these receptors is an adult with mismatch repair-deficient cancer. Both conserved end residues are part of each CDR3. The order of the fields is V gene, J gene, D gene, clone size, CDR3 DNA, CDR3 protein. The D gene is left open where the match is weak. Size tells how often a clone was seen (once, few, many) or the class of an expanded clone, and some rows leave it out.

TRBV7-6,TRBJ2-1,NA,NA,TGTGCCAGCAGCTCCCGGACTAATGAGCAGTTCTTC,CASSSRTNEQFF
TRBV4-1,TRBJ2-7,TRBD2,NA,TGCGCCAGCAGCCATCCGACTAGCGGGAGATACGAGCAGTACTTC,CASSHPTSGRYEQYF
TRBV27,TRBJ1-4,NA,NA,TGTGCCACCGCCAGGGTAGGGGATGAAAAACTGTTTTTT,CATARVGDEKLFF
TRBV10-2,TRBJ2-7,TRBD2,NA,TGCGCCAGCAGTGGATGGAGCGGGGGACAAGGTTACGAGCAGTACTTC,CASSGWSGGQGYEQYF
TRBV6-5,TRBJ2-2,TRBD2,NA,TGTGCCAGCAGTTCGACTAGCGGGAGGGCGAACGGGGAGCTGTTTTTT,CASSSTSGRANGELFF
TRBV19,TRBJ2-7,TRBD2,NA,TGTGCCAGTAGTATTACTAGCGGGAGTACCTACGAGCAGTACTTC,CASSITSGSTYEQYF
TRBV4-2,TRBJ2-3,TRBD1,NA,TGTGCCAGCAGGCCGGGACAGGGGCCCGCAGATACGCAGTATTTT,CASRPGQGPADTQYF
TRBV4-1,TRBJ2-7,NA,NA,TGCGCCAGCAGCCAATACCCAGGGGGGCCGTCCTACGAGCAGTACTTC,CASSQYPGGPSYEQYF
TRBV29-1,TRBJ2-7,TRBD2,NA,TGCAGCGTTGCTGGGTCTAGCGGTTATTACGAGCAGTACTTC,CSVAGSSGYYEQYF
TRBV19,TRBJ2-7,TRBD2,NA,TGTGCCAGTAGTTCAAGGACTAGCGGGATCTCCTACGAGCAGTACTTC,CASSSRTSGISYEQYF
TRBV19,TRBJ1-5,TRBD1,NA,TGTGCCAGTAGTCCATCTAGGACAGGCAGGCGGAATCAGCCCCAGCATTTT,CASSPSRTGRRNQPQHF
TRBV5-1,TRBJ1-2,TRBD1,few,TGCGCCAGCAGCTTAGGGACAGGGTCGTCTGGCTACACCTTC,CASSLGTGSSGYTF
TRBV6-5,TRBJ1-2,TRBD1,NA,TGTGCCAGCCAACAGGGGCGAGGTATAAGCTACACCTTC,CASQQGRGISYTF
TRBV4-3,TRBJ2-7,TRBD1,NA,TGCGCCAGCAGCCAAGAGGCGACAGGGTATGGCGAGCAGTACTTC,CASSQEATGYGEQYF
TRBV25-1,TRBJ2-5,NA,NA,TGTGCCAGCAGCACAGGACACCGCCAAGAGACCCAGTACTTC,CASSTGHRQETQYF
TRBV2,TRBJ2-3,TRBD2,NA,TGTGCCAGCAACCCGACTAGCGGGATCACAGATACGCAGTATTTT,CASNPTSGITDTQYF
TRBV19,TRBJ2-2,TRBD2,few,TGTGCCAGTAGTTCACGACTAGCTGTGAGCACCGGGGAGCTGTTTTTT,CASSSRLAVSTGELFF
TRBV7-9,TRBJ2-5,NA,NA,TGTGCCAGCAGCTTCAGCAGGGATAAGCGAGAGACCCAGTACTTC,CASSFSRDKRETQYF
TRBV29-1,TRBJ2-7,NA,NA,TGCAGCGCTACTGATCTGGACAGTTCCTACGAGCAGTACTTC,CSATDLDSSYEQYF
TRBV6-6,TRBJ1-2,TRBD1,NA,TGTGCCAGCAGGTACAGGGGCAGGAGCTATGGCTACACCTTC,CASRYRGRSYGYTF
TRBV7-8,TRBJ1-5,NA,NA,TGTGCCAGCAGCTTAGCGGGACGGTCTCAGCCCCAGCATTTT,CASSLAGRSQPQHF
TRBV30,TRBJ2-7,TRBD2,NA,TGTGCCTGGAACCATTTAGCGGGGAGCTCCTACGAGCAGTACTTC,CAWNHLAGSSYEQYF
TRBV13,TRBJ2-7,TRBD1,NA,TGTGCCAGCAGTGAAGGACAGGGGGTATACGAGCAGTACTTC,CASSEGQGVYEQYF
TRBV7-2,TRBJ1-4,TRBD1,NA,TGTGCCAGCAGCGGACCGGGACAGGGGCACGTCGGTGAAAAACTGTTTTTT,CASSGPGQGHVGEKLFF
TRBV7-9,TRBJ2-5,TRBD2,NA,TGTGCCAGCAGCCCATTAGCGGGAGTGGGGGAGACCCAGTACTTC,CASSPLAGVGETQYF
TRBV30,TRBJ2-1,TRBD2,once,TGTGCCTGGGGTGGACTAGCGGGAGGAACCTACAATGAGCAGTTCTTC,CAWGGLAGGTYNEQFF
TRBV6-6,TRBJ2-7,TRBD1,NA,TGTGCCAGCAGTAAAGTGGGACAGGGCTTCTCCTACGAGCAGTACTTC,CASSKVGQGFSYEQYF
TRBV5-6,TRBJ2-4,NA,NA,TGTGCCAGCAGCTTCTCTGGATTTAAAAACATTCAGTACTTC,CASSFSGFKNIQYF
TRBV28,TRBJ1-1,NA,NA,TGTGCCAGCAGTTTATTCGGGGTAAACACTGAAGCTTTCTTT,CASSLFGVNTEAFF
TRBV19,TRBJ1-1,TRBD1,NA,TGTGCCAGTAGTATGAGGGGGCCGGGTTGGAACACTGAAGCTTTCTTT,CASSMRGPGWNTEAFF
TRBV6-5,TRBJ2-1,NA,once,TGTGCCAGCAGTTATTCAGATGAGCAGTTCTTC,CASSYSDEQFF
TRBV4-2,TRBJ1-2,NA,once,TGTGCCAGCAGCCAAGTTTATGAGGGGACCTATGGCTACACCTTC,CASSQVYEGTYGYTF
TRBV11-2,TRBJ2-5,NA,NA,TGTGCCAGCAGCTTAAAGCGGGAGACCCAGTACTTC,CASSLKRETQYF
TRBV6-5,TRBJ1-2,NA,NA,TGTGCCACGGGCCCTGTTGGCTACACCTTC,CATGPVGYTF
TRBV9,TRBJ2-3,NA,once,TGTGCCAGCAGCGTCGACCTAGCGACAGATACGCAGTATTTT,CASSVDLATDTQYF
TRBV9,TRBJ2-2,NA,NA,TGTGCCAGCGGGGACGGCCGCACCGGGGAGCTGTTTTTT,CASGDGRTGELFF
TRBV4-1,TRBJ2-7,TRBD1,NA,TGCGCCAGCAGCCCCAAGGGGCGAGGGGGCTTCTACGAGCAGTACTTC,CASSPKGRGGFYEQYF
TRBV19,TRBJ2-3,TRBD2,NA,TGTGCCACAGGACTAGCGTCAGATACGCAGTATTTT,CATGLASDTQYF
TRBV5-4,TRBJ2-7,NA,NA,TGTGCCAGCAGCTTGGGGGGCAGTCCTTACGAGCAGTACTTC,CASSLGGSPYEQYF
TRBV5-6,TRBJ1-1,NA,NA,TGTGCCAGCAGCGGGGGACGACGGGGCACTGAAGCTTTCTTT,CASSGGRRGTEAFF
TRBV13,TRBJ2-5,NA,NA,TGTGCCAGCAGCTTAGGACAGGGAGAGACCCAGTACTTC,CASSLGQGETQYF
TRBV27,TRBJ2-1,TRBD2,NA,TGTGCCAGCAGTTTAGAACTAGCGGGCCTGCGAGAGCAGTTCTTC,CASSLELAGLREQFF
TRBV7-8,TRBJ2-5,NA,NA,TGTGCCAGCAGCTTAGTGGTTAAGGAGACCCAGTACTTC,CASSLVVKETQYF